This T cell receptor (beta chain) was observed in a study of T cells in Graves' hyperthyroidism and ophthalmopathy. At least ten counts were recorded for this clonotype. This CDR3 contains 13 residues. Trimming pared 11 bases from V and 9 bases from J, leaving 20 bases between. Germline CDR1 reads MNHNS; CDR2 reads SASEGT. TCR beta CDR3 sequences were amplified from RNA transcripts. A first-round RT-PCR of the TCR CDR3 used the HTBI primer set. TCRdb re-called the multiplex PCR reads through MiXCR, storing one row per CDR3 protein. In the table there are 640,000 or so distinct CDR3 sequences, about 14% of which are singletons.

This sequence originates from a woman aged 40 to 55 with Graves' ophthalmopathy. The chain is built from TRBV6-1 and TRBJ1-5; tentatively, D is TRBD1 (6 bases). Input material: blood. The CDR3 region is CASQGGLVGPQHF. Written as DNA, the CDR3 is TGTGCCTCGCAAGGGGGGCTAGTTGGGCCCCAGCATTTT.